This T cell receptor (beta chain) emerged from a study of OX40 agonist ivuxolimab in advanced cancers. Across the whole study: Patients enrolled in dose escalation were diagnosed with hepatocellular carcinoma, melanoma, renal cell or head and neck cancer. Of the patients, three showed partial responses, one with hepatocellular carcinoma and two with cutaneous melanoma. General study points: On average, CD8+ T cells showed a greater number of expanded clones than CD4+. Low clonal expansion, among the lowest seen, marked partial responders at 0.1-3.0 mg/kg.

Assay used: immunoSEQ multiplex PCR; TCRdb lists only in-frame clones, some missing. The table records about 90,000 clones, 85% to 90% of them present only once. The CDR3 is 14 residues long. Trimming stripped 0 bases from V and 3 bases from J, with 8 bases between. Germline CDR1 and CDR2: MNHEY and SVGAGI. This clone was seen once. The antigen is unknown. The clonotype comes from an adult with an advanced solid tumor such as melanoma, head and neck, liver or kidney cancer. The source was CD4+ or CD8+ T cells sorted from blood, collected in a trial of the OX40 agonist ivuxolimab. The chain recombines TRBV6-5 with TRBJ1-2, with D perhaps matching TRBD1 (5 bases). CDR3 sequence (DNA): TGTGCCAGCAGTTACTCCGCCAGGGACTATGGCTACACCTTC. Amino acid sequence: CASSYSARDYGYTF.